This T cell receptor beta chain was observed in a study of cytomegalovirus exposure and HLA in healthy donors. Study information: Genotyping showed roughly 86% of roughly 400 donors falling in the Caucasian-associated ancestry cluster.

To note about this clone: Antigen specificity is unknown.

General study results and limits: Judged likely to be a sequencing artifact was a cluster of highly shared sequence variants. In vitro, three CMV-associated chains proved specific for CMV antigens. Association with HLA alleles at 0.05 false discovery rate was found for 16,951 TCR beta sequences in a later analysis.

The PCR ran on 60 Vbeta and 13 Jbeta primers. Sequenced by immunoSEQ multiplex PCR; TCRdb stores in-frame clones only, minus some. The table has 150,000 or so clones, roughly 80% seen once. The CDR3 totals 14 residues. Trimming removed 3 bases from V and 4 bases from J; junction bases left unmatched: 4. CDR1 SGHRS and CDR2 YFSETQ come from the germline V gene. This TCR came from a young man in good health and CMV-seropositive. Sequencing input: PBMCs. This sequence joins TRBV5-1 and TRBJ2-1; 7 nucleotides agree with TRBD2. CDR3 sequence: CASSSSSGYNEQFF. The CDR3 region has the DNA TGCGCCAGCAGCTCCTCTAGCGGATACAATGAGCAGTTCTTC.